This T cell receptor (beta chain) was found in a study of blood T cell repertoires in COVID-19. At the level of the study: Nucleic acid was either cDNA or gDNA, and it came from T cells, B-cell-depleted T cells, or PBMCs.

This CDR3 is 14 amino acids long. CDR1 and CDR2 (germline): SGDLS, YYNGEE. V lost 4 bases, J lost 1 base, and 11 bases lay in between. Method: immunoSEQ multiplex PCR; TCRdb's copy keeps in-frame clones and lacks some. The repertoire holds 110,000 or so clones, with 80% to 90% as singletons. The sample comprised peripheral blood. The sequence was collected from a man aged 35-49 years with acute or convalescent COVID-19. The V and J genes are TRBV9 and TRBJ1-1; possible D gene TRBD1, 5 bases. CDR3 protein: CASSPLQGNTEAFF. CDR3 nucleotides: TGTGCCAGCAGCCCCCTCCAGGGGAACACTGAAGCTTTCTTT.